This is a list of T cell receptor beta chains from one sample in a study of glioma-infiltrating T cells. Each CDR3 protein gets one entry after TCRdb re-called the multiplex PCR reads with MiXCR. The profile shows more than 350,000 distinct CDR3 sequences, 41% of them singletons. The sequenced material came from glioma tissue, nonneoplastic brain tissue, or PBMCs (not recorded which). Source of these receptors: a human donor with low-grade glioma or glioblastoma, undergoing nonglioma brain surgery, or in good health (not recorded which). Both conserved end residues are part of each CDR3. Each record gives: clone size, V gene, J gene, D gene, CDR3 protein, CDR3 DNA. A D gene is named only where the DNA matches it firmly. Size is stated for part of the rows, as once, few or many counts, or as a class when the clone is expanded.

clone size: few; V gene: TRBV20-1; J gene: TRBJ2-1; D gene: .; CDR3 protein: CSARDGIAATYNEQFF; CDR3 DNA: TGCAGTGCTAGAGATGGGATAGCGGCTACCTACAATGAGCAGTTCTTC
clone size: few; V gene: TRBV24-1; J gene: TRBJ2-3; D gene: .; CDR3 protein: CATSEGVLTDENWDTQYF; CDR3 DNA: TGTGCCACCAGTGAAGGCGTCCTGACAGACGAAAATTGGGATACGCAGTATTTT
clone size: .; V gene: TRBV15; J gene: TRBJ2-1; D gene: TRBD2; CDR3 protein: CATSFPAGEIDNEQFF; CDR3 DNA: TGTGCCACCAGTTTCCCAGCGGGAGAGATTGACAATGAGCAGTTCTTC
clone size: many; V gene: TRBV6-2/TRBV6-3; J gene: TRBJ2-7; D gene: .; CDR3 protein: CATTDSWDEQYF; CDR3 DNA: TGTGCCACCACCGATAGCTGGGACGAGCAGTACTTC
clone size: once; V gene: TRBV6-5; J gene: TRBJ2-3; D gene: .; CDR3 protein: CASSYGRVSGITDTQYF; CDR3 DNA: TGTGCCAGCAGTTACGGCCGGGTTAGCGGAATCACAGATACGCAGTATTTT
clone size: many; V gene: TRBV20-1; J gene: TRBJ2-1; D gene: .; CDR3 protein: CSAREVTGSYNEQFF; CDR3 DNA: TGCAGTGCTAGAGAGGTTACGGGCTCCTACAATGAGCAGTTCTTC
clone size: .; V gene: TRBV28; J gene: TRBJ2-1; D gene: TRBD2; CDR3 protein: CASSFVAGTDYNEQFF; CDR3 DNA: TGTGCCAGCAGTTTCGTAGCGGGCACGGATTACAATGAGCAGTTCTTC
clone size: .; V gene: TRBV15; J gene: TRBJ2-2; D gene: .; CDR3 protein: CATSRGLGRGSGELFF; CDR3 DNA: TGTGCCACCAGCAGGGGTCTGGGGCGCGGATCCGGGGAGCTGTTTTTT
clone size: .; V gene: TRBV6-2/TRBV6-3; J gene: TRBJ2-7; D gene: .; CDR3 protein: CASRLDNALPLGEQYF; CDR3 DNA: TGTGCCAGCAGGCTCGACAATGCTCTACCTCTCGGCGAGCAGTACTTC
clone size: .; V gene: TRBV4-1; J gene: TRBJ1-6; D gene: TRBD1; CDR3 protein: CASSPTTGMGSTLRF; CDR3 DNA: TGCGCCAGCAGCCCTACGACAGGGATGGGATCAACCCTCCGCTTT
clone size: many; V gene: TRBV6-1; J gene: TRBJ1-1; D gene: .; CDR3 protein: CASSEGVNTEAFF; CDR3 DNA: TGTGCCAGCAGTGAGGGGGTGAACACTGAAGCTTTCTTT
clone size: .; V gene: TRBV20-1; J gene: TRBJ2-5; D gene: TRBD2; CDR3 protein: CSVGTSGSGRETQYF; CDR3 DNA: TGCAGTGTCGGGACTAGCGGGAGCGGTAGGGAGACCCAGTACTTC